Below are 31 T cell receptor beta chains sequenced from a single sample in a study of cytomegalovirus exposure and HLA in healthy donors. Both 60 Vbeta primers and 13 Jbeta primers went into the PCR. TCRdb's table, derived via immunoSEQ multiplex PCR, lists solely in-frame clones and lacks some. The sample consists of 150,000 to 200,000 clones, 75% to 85% of them appearing once. Material: PBMCs. The receptor source for this set is a woman under 40 in good health and CMV-seropositive.

The CDR3 loop reads CASSSRGGRGRSGNTIYF. As DNA, the CDR3 is TGTGCCAGCAGCTCCCGAGGTGGCAGGGGTCGCTCTGGAAACACCATATATTTT. The chain is built from TRBV7-2 and TRBJ1-3; D might be TRBD1 (6 bases). The CDR3 runs 18 residues. Looked up from germline, CDR1 is SGHTA and CDR2 is FQGNSA. Trimming stripped 4 bases from V and 0 bases from J, with 19 bases between.

The V call is TRBV10-3, the J call TRBJ1-5, with 8 positions matching TRBD1. V dropped 3 bases and J dropped 6; count of bases not matched to a gene: 7. This CDR3 has 15 amino acids. CDR1 and CDR2 (germline): ENHRY, SYGVKD. The CDR3 sequence is CAISDLDRGGQPQHF. The CDR3, as DNA: TGTGCCATCAGTGACCTTGACAGGGGAGGTCAGCCCCAGCATTTT.

The J gene is TRBJ1-5, the V gene TRBV18, with D maybe TRBD1 (6 bases). Trimming left V 3 bases short and J 0 bases short, with 9 bases between. Germline CDR1 reads KGHSH; CDR2 reads LQKENI. The CDR3 is made up of 15 amino acids. In nucleotides, the CDR3 is TGTGCCAGCTCACCTTTGGACAGTAGCAATCAGCCCCAGCATTTT. Translating gives CASSPLDSSNQPQHF.

The J gene is TRBJ1-5, the V gene TRBV2; 7 nucleotides match TRBD1. Losses at the gene ends were 5 bases for V and 5 bases for J; bases not matched to a gene: 12. CDR3 size: 16 residues. Per germline, CDR1 SNHLY and CDR2 FYNNEI. CDR3 nucleotide sequence: TGTGCCAGCAGTAACTTAGGGACAGCAGGCGATCAGCCCCAGCATTTT. Amino acids: CASSNLGTAGDQPQHF.

The chain has TRBV27 and TRBJ2-3; weak D call: TRBD1 (5 bases). Germline V gives CDR1 MNHEY, CDR2 SMNVEV (reference sequence). V lost 5 bases to trimming and J lost 9 bases, with 18 bases between them. The CDR3 sequence is 14 residues long. The CDR3 reads CASSTTGSAETQYF. DNA of the CDR3: TGTGCCAGCAGTACTACAGGCTCCGCGGAGACGCAGTATTTT.

This clone came up a few times. V is TRBV5-6 and J is TRBJ2-7, with 7 bases lining up with TRBD1. CDR3 length: 15 residues. Germline V CDR1 and CDR2: SGHDT, YYEEEE. The trim removed 0 bases at V and 0 bases at J, leaving 3 bases unmatched. The CDR3 region is CASSLGQGHSYEQYF. CDR3 DNA: TGTGCCAGCAGCTTGGGACAGGGCCACTCCTACGAGCAGTACTTC. The variable domain in full, with the rest retrieved from reference TRBV5-6 and TRBJ2-7, is DAGVTQSPTHLIKTRGQQVTLRCSPKSGHDTVSWYQQALGQGPQFIFQYYEEEERQRGNFPDRFSGHQFPNYSSELNVNALLLGDSALYLCASSLGQGHSYEQYFGPGTRLTVT.

The chain carries TRBV6-1 and TRBJ1-2; D is unresolved. Trimming left V 1 base short and J 11 bases short, with 11 bases between. The germline gives CDR1 MNHNS, CDR2 SASEGT. The CDR3 is 12 amino acids. The CDR3 nucleotides are TGTGCCAGCAGTGAAGTCCGAGGGAGATACACCTTC. This encodes CASSEVRGRYTF.

The chain has TRBV27 and TRBJ2-1; D perhaps matches TRBD2 (6 bases). Germline V gene lookup returns CDR1 MNHEY and CDR2 SMNVEV (reference sequence). The CDR3 is 15 residues long. V was cut by 6 bases and J by 1 base, with 13 bases left in between. The CDR3 DNA reads as TGTGCCAGCAGACGAGGCGGGGCGTCCTACAATGAGCAGTTCTTC. Translating gives CASRRGGASYNEQFF.

The chain is built from TRBV7-7 and TRBJ2-7, with a weak D call TRBD1 (6 bases). Per germline, CDR1 SSHAT and CDR2 FNYEAQ (reference sequence). Trimming took off 3 bases at V and 3 bases at J, with 12 bases between the two ends. The CDR3 sequence is 14 residues long. For the CDR3, the DNA is TGTGCCAGCAGCTTGGGGGCATCGGGCTACGAGCAGTACTTC. It is translated as CASSLGASGYEQYF.

This clone has only a few counts. This chain links TRBV30 with TRBJ2-7; D is ambiguous. V shed 2 bases and J shed 1 base, with 9 bases lying between them. The CDR3 totals 13 residues. Germline V gene lookup returns CDR1 GTSNPN and CDR2 SVGIG (reference sequence). CDR3 sequence: CAWSRGLSYEQYF. Here the CDR3 DNA reads TGTGCCTGGAGTCGCGGCCTATCCTACGAGCAGTACTTC. The full variable domain, rest sourced from reference TRBV30 and TRBJ2-7, is SQTIHQWPATLVQPVGSPLSLECTVEGTSNPNLYWYRQAAGRGLQLLFYSVGIGQISSEVPQNLSASRPQDRQFILSSKKLLLSDSGFYLCAWSRGLSYEQYFGPGTRLTVT.

V is TRBV5-1 and J is TRBJ2-3; 11 bases line up with TRBD1. The V gene end was trimmed by 4 bases and the J gene end by 1 base; junction bases not matched to a gene: 8. The CDR3 is 17 residues long. CDR1 and CDR2 (germline): SGHRS, YFSETQ. As DNA, the CDR3 is TGCGCCAGCAGCGCGGGACAGGGGGGGATTCGCACAGATACGCAGTATTTT. It encodes CASSAGQGGIRTDTQYF.

This rearrangement joins TRBV27 to TRBJ2-2, with TRBD2 matching 8 bases. The CDR3 contains 16 residues. Unmatched junction bases numbered 6, after V lost 3 bases and J lost 3 bases. Germline CDR1 reads MNHEY; CDR2 reads SMNVEV (reference sequence). The CDR3 loop is CASSFYPAGDTGELFF. DNA for the CDR3: TGTGCCAGCAGTTTCTATCCAGCGGGAGACACCGGGGAGCTGTTTTTT.

In this sample, this clone turned up once. The chain carries TRBV5-8 and TRBJ2-3, with 9 nucleotides matching TRBD1. The CDR3 totals 14 residues. Trimming took 0 bases from V and 10 from J; bases not matched to a gene: 6. Germline V gives CDR1 SGHTS, CDR2 YDEGEE. CDR3 loop: CASSLGQGGEPQYF. As DNA, the CDR3 is TGTGCCAGCAGCTTGGGACAGGGGGGTGAGCCGCAGTATTTT.

V gene TRBV5-1 combines with J gene TRBJ2-3; the D gene is possibly TRBD1 (6 bases). From germline, CDR1 is SGHRS and CDR2 YFSETQ. The V end was cut by 5 bases, the J end by 2 bases, with 12 bases between. This CDR3 comprises 14 residues. The CDR3, as DNA: TGCGCCAGCAGTTCCGGACAGAACACAGATACGCAGTATTTT. Its translation: CASSSGQNTDTQYF.

This sequence joins TRBV28 and TRBJ1-2; possibly TRBD1 for D (6 bases). Germline CDR1 reads MDHEN; CDR2 reads SYDVKM. This CDR3 has 14 amino acids. The germline V and J ends were trimmed by 7 bases and 7 bases, with 19 bases remaining between them. The CDR3 coding sequence is TGTGCCAGCACCCAAGGACAGTACATTCTTGGCTACACCTTC. This sequence encodes CASTQGQYILGYTF.

The chain carries TRBV28 and TRBJ2-5; D unresolved. Trimming took 4 bases from V and 3 from J, leaving 15 bases between them. This CDR3 comprises 15 residues. Germline assignment: CDR1 MDHEN and CDR2 SYDVKM. CDR3 sequence reads: CASSSLPRLEETQYF. The CDR3 DNA sequence: TGTGCCAGCAGTTCGCTTCCCCGGTTGGAAGAGACCCAGTACTTC.

V and J are TRBV10-1 and TRBJ2-2, with 11 positions matching TRBD2. CDR3 length: 14 amino acids. Germline loops: CDR1 WNHNN, CDR2 SYGVQD (reference sequence). J was trimmed by 5 bases and V by 6 bases; bases with no gene match: 2. CDR3 residues: CASSRLAGTGELFF. As DNA, the CDR3 is TGCGCCAGCAGCCGACTAGCGGGAACCGGGGAGCTGTTTTTT.

The chain couples TRBV9 to TRBJ2-5, with D unclear. The CDR3 has 12 amino acids. Germline V CDR1 and CDR2: SGDLS, YYNGEE. Trimming stripped 3 bases from V and 4 bases from J, with 7 bases between. For the CDR3, the DNA is TGTGCCAGCAGCGGAGGCGGAGAGACCCAGTACTTC. Protein sequence: CASSGGGETQYF.

The rearrangement uses TRBV29-1 and TRBJ2-2, with 10 bases fitting TRBD2. In germline, CDR1 is SQVTM, CDR2 ANQGSEA. The junction had 6 bases not matched to a gene; V was cut back by 5 bases and J by 6 bases. CDR3 length: 14 amino acids. DNA of the CDR3: TGCAGCGTTCGGCTAGCGGGAGAGGCCGGGGAGCTGTTTTTT. It translates to CSVRLAGEAGELFF.

This chain joins TRBV27 and TRBJ2-7; 9 nucleotides line up with TRBD1. This CDR3 has 13 residues. J gave up 3 bases and V 3 bases, and 0 bases lay outside the gene matches. The germline V gene encodes CDR1 MNHEY and CDR2 SMNVEV (reference sequence). The CDR3 reads CASSLTGGYEQYF. In DNA form, the CDR3 reads TGTGCCAGCAGTTTGACAGGGGGCTACGAGCAGTACTTC.

A few counts support this clone. CDR3 sequence reads: CASSQGEQYF. CDR3 DNA sequence: TGTGCCAGCAGCCAGGGGGAGCAGTACTTC. This chain uses TRBV11-2 with TRBJ2-7, with D perhaps matching TRBD1 (6 bases). V shed 5 bases and J shed 7 bases, with 6 bases lying between them. This CDR3 region has 10 residues. CDR1 is SGHAT and CDR2 is FQNNGV in the germline V gene.

The J gene is TRBJ2-5, the V gene TRBV7-7, with D tentatively TRBD2 (5 bases). Germline-derived CDR1 and CDR2 are SSHAT and FNYEAQ (reference sequence). Trimming pared 1 base from V and 3 bases from J, leaving 6 bases between. The CDR3 loop spans 13 amino acids. The CDR3 DNA follows: TGTGCCAGCAGCTTAGGAGGGAAAGAGACCCAGTACTTC. The encoded protein is CASSLGGKETQYF.

There are a few counts of this clone. The J gene is TRBJ1-4, the V gene TRBV7-8; tentative D call: TRBD1 (5 bases). The CDR3 length is 13 residues. With 1 base removed from V and 7 bases from J, the gap between germline ends came to 7 bases. Germline-derived CDR1 and CDR2 are SGHVS and FQNEAQ. DNA of the CDR3: TGTGCCAGCAGCTTAGGGGGGGTTGAAAAACTGTTTTTT. Its translation is CASSLGGVEKLFF.

The chain has TRBV7-8 and TRBJ1-1; D is perhaps TRBD1 (5 bases). Germline values: CDR1 SGHVS, CDR2 FQNEAQ. This CDR3 region has 13 residues. Trimming took 4 bases from V and 3 from J, leaving 9 bases between them. In DNA, the CDR3 is TGTGCCAGCAGCTGGGGCACCTACACTGAAGCTTTCTTT. Protein sequence: CASSWGTYTEAFF.

The V call is TRBV14, the J call TRBJ2-7, with 7 nucleotides matching TRBD2. The CDR3 runs 13 residues. V was pared by 2 bases and J by 6 bases, with 4 bases of the junction left unmatched. Germline CDR1 is SGHDN and CDR2 is FVKESK. The CDR3 coding sequence is TGTGCCAGCAGCCAACAATGGACTAGCGAGCAGTACTTC. Residues: CASSQQWTSEQYF.

The genes are TRBV10-3 and TRBJ2-7; 8 nucleotides line up with TRBD2. The germline gives CDR1 ENHRY, CDR2 SYGVKD. The CDR3 totals 15 residues. The ends lost 7 bases at V and 5 bases at J; junction bases unmatched: 13. CDR3 protein: CAITPGGLAADEQYF. In DNA, the CDR3 is TGTGCCATCACCCCCGGCGGACTAGCCGCAGACGAGCAGTACTTC.

The chain is built from TRBV10-2 and TRBJ2-1, with 11 bases lining up with TRBD2. J gave up 8 bases and V 2 bases, and 5 bases lay outside the gene matches. In germline, CDR1 is WSHSY, CDR2 SAAADI. This CDR3 contains 15 residues. CDR3 DNA: TGCGCCAGCAGTGAGACTAGCGGGAGAGCTGATGAGCAGTTCTTC. Translation gives CASSETSGRADEQFF.

As regards this clone: This probably arose from a read error, given a far larger clone one base away. The sample carries other DNA sequences with the same CDR3. V usage is TRBV6-5 and J usage is TRBJ1-1; D unresolved. Germline V gene data show CDR1 as MNHEY and CDR2 as SVGAGI. This CDR3 spans 14 amino acids. CDR3 loop: CASSVSGPWAEAFF. CDR3 nucleotide sequence: TGTGCCAGCAGTGTATCAGGCCCCTGGGCTGAAGCTTTCTTC.

V and J are TRBV2 and TRBJ1-2, with D uncertain. V was shortened by 4 bases and J by 0 bases, with 6 bases between the two germline ends. The CDR3 runs to 13 residues. Germline CDR1 is SNHLY and CDR2 is FYNNEI. The CDR3 loop is CASSAVSNYGYTF. The CDR3 nucleotides are TGTGCCAGCAGTGCTGTTTCTAACTATGGCTACACCTTC.

The V call is TRBV5-1, the J call TRBJ2-1; D might be TRBD1 (6 bases). V lost 4 bases and J 6 bases, leaving 14 bases between the germline ends. The CDR3 consists of 14 residues. Germline V gene lookup returns CDR1 SGHRS and CDR2 YFSETQ. DNA of the CDR3: TGCGCCAGCAGCGCGGGTCTAGGGGGCAATGAGCAGTTCTTC. The encoded protein is CASSAGLGGNEQFF.

V and J are TRBV6-1 and TRBJ2-7; D gene uncertain. Germline V gene data show CDR1 as MNHNS and CDR2 as SASEGT. The V end lost 0 bases, the J end lost 2 bases, and 8 bases lay between the germline ends. The length of the CDR3 is 14 residues. The CDR3 nucleotides are TGTGCCAGCAGTGAAGCGTGGAGAACCTACGAGCAGTACTTC. Translated: CASSEAWRTYEQYF.